Below are 26 T cell receptor beta chains sequenced from a single sample in a study of shared T cell receptors in the human thymus (dated by TCRdb to the early 2020s). The method was the immunoSEQ multiplex PCR assay. The immuneACCESS repertoire file appears here via TCRdb, limited to in-frame rearrangements. These files lack a portion of the clones; in checked studies, under half of the deficit traces to unresolved V genes, and the cause of the others is not known. The sample table contains hundreds of thousands of clones; only one count was recorded for more than 75% of them. Roughly 0.013% of the sample comes from the top ten. The same sample was also studied in work on human thymus T cells.

Sequencing was carried out using thymocytes. These receptors originate from a boy less than two years old with a congenital heart defect. Donor details come from another sample of the same person, matched by shared clones.

This sequence joins TRBV30 and TRBJ2-2, with D hard to call. Germline V gene sequence: CDR1 GTSNPN, CDR2 SVGIG (reference sequence). V was clipped by 7 bases and J by 6 bases, with 9 bases between them. This CDR3 spans 11 amino acids. CDR3 in amino acids: CASGSPGELFF. The CDR3 coding sequence is TGTGCCTCCGGGTCGCCCGGGGAGCTGTTTTTT.

This clone appeared once. The CDR3 DNA is TGTGCCAGCAGCTTAGGCCGACTAGCGGTTAACACCGGGGAGCTGTTTTTT. Its protein is CASSLGRLAVNTGELFF. This chain connects TRBV13 to TRBJ2-2; 9 bases are shared with TRBD2. CDR1 and CDR2 (germline): PRHDT, FYEKMQ (reference sequence). V lost 0 bases, J lost 2 bases, and 4 bases stayed unmatched. This CDR3 is built from 17 residues.

As to this clone: The identical CDR3 is also encoded by other nucleotide sequences in the sample. The V gene is TRBV29-1, the J gene TRBJ1-3; 7 bases agree with TRBD1. Germline V gene sequence: CDR1 SQVTM, CDR2 ANQGSEA. This CDR3 has 15 residues. CDR3: CSVSAGTALGNTIYF. In nucleotides, the CDR3 is TGCAGTGTCAGTGCCGGGACAGCGCTTGGAAACACCATATATTTT.

The V gene is TRBV4-3, the J gene TRBJ2-3, with a weak D call TRBD1 (5 bases). V shed 4 bases and J shed 0 bases, with 11 bases lying between them. CDR3 length: 15 amino acids. CDR1 and CDR2 (germline): LGHNA, YSLEER. In DNA form, the CDR3 reads TGCGCCAGCAGCCCCGGACACCTTAGCACAGATACGCAGTATTTT. This gives the protein CASSPGHLSTDTQYF.

V and J are TRBV7-2 and TRBJ2-5, with 11 bases matching TRBD2. CDR3 size: 16 residues. Germline-derived CDR1 and CDR2 are SGHTA and FQGNSA. Unmatched junction bases numbered 11, after V lost 4 bases and J lost 7 bases. The CDR3 loop is CASSYGLAGPRGTQYF. DNA of the CDR3: TGTGCCAGCAGCTATGGACTAGCGGGCCCTCGGGGGACCCAGTACTTC. The whole variable domain, filled in from reference TRBV7-2 and TRBJ2-5, reads GAGVSQSPSNKVTEKGKDVELRCDPISGHTALYWYRQSLGQGLEFLIYFQGNSAPDKSGLPSDRFSAERTGGSVSTLTIQRTQQEDSAVYLCASSYGLAGPRGTQYFGPGTRLLVL.

This chain uses TRBV15 with TRBJ2-1; D call uncertain. Trimming cost V 7 bases and J 3 bases, with 10 bases left between them. This CDR3 spans 13 amino acids. The germline gives CDR1 LNHNV, CDR2 YYDKDF (reference sequence). CDR3 loop: CATIPLDYNEQFF. CDR3 nucleotide sequence: TGTGCCACCATCCCACTCGACTACAATGAGCAGTTCTTC.

The chain recombines TRBV4-3 with TRBJ2-7, with D tentatively TRBD1 (6 bases). CDR1 LGHNA and CDR2 YSLEER come from the germline V gene. V was cut by 0 bases and J by 5 bases, with 14 bases left in between. This CDR3 region has 15 residues. CDR3 nucleotides: TGCGCCAGCAGCCAAGATAGGGGCAGGGGTAACGAGCAGTACTTC. This gives the protein CASSQDRGRGNEQYF.

This rearrangement joins TRBV9 to TRBJ2-3, with D possibly being TRBD2 (7 bases). Trimming left V 3 bases short and J 3 bases short, with 14 bases between. The CDR3 extends over 15 amino acids. CDR1 SGDLS and CDR2 YYNGEE come from the germline V gene. The CDR3 DNA follows: TGTGCCAGCAGCGGAACAGGGAGGGGTACAGATACGCAGTATTTT. Protein product: CASSGTGRGTDTQYF.

The V call is TRBV15, the J call TRBJ1-1; 10 nucleotides line up with TRBD1. The germline CDR1 and CDR2 sequences are LNHNV and YYDKDF (reference sequence). This CDR3 has 14 residues. Trimming cost V 4 bases and J 8 bases; bases outside gene matches: 7. The CDR3: CATSKDRGEAEAFF. CDR3 nucleotides: TGTGCCACCAGCAAGGACAGGGGGGAGGCGGAAGCTTTCTTT.

This rearrangement joins TRBV5-4 to TRBJ2-3; 7 positions agree with TRBD1. The ends lost 4 bases at V and 0 bases at J; junction bases unmatched: 5. Germline values: CDR1 SGHNT, CDR2 YYREEE (reference sequence). The CDR3 runs 15 residues. The CDR3 sequence: CASSRDRASTDTQYF. CDR3 DNA sequence: TGTGCCAGCAGCAGAGACAGGGCTAGCACAGATACGCAGTATTTT.

The chain is built from TRBV25-1 and TRBJ2-1; 8 bases align to TRBD2. The CDR3 runs to 15 residues. Germline CDR1 is MGHDK and CDR2 is SYGVNS. V lost 3 bases, J lost 6 bases, and 7 bases stayed unmatched. The CDR3 here is CASSEGRGVLNEQFF. The CDR3 DNA sequence: TGTGCCAGCAGTGAGGGGCGGGGGGTACTCAATGAGCAGTTCTTC.

The chain recombines TRBV6-5 with TRBJ2-7; TRBD2 is a possible D gene (5 bases). There are 14 residues in the CDR3. Germline V lookup: CDR1 MNHEY, CDR2 SVGAGI. Trimming removed 5 bases from V and 0 bases from J, with 11 bases in between. The CDR3 nucleotides are TGTGCCAGCAGTCGGGGTGCCACCTCCTACGAGCAGTACTTC. It specifies CASSRGATSYEQYF.

The CDR3 is CASSEVGGGSYEQYF. CDR3 coding DNA: TGTGCCAGCAGTGAAGTGGGGGGGGGCTCCTACGAGCAGTACTTC. V and J are TRBV6-1 and TRBJ2-5, with 7 bases aligning to TRBD2. The DNA end lines up better with TRBJ2-7; the J call may be wrong. Germline CDR1 MNHNS, CDR2 SASEGT. This CDR3 comprises 15 residues.

This clone was counted once. V gene TRBV30 combines with J gene TRBJ1-3; D unresolved. The V end was cut by 2 bases, the J end by 8 bases, with 7 bases between. CDR3 size: 11 residues. Germline loops: CDR1 GTSNPN, CDR2 SVGIG (reference sequence). The CDR3 sequence is CAWSWLDTIYF. The CDR3 DNA follows: TGTGCCTGGAGTTGGTTAGACACCATATATTTT.

The V and J genes are TRBV19 and TRBJ2-7; D possibly corresponds to TRBD2 (6 bases). V was clipped by 10 bases and J by 4 bases, with 20 bases between them. The CDR3 consists of 14 residues. Germline-derived CDR1 and CDR2 are LNHDA and SQIVND (reference sequence). The CDR3 sequence: CATRRGSHYYEQYF. The CDR3 bases are TGTGCCACTCGGCGGGGCAGCCATTATTACGAGCAGTACTTC.

This clone was counted a few times. This chain links TRBV23-1 with TRBJ2-3; a weak D match, TRBD1 (5 bases). TRBV23-1 is sorted into the ORF group, with uncertain function. V dropped 3 bases and J dropped 5 bases, with 15 bases sitting between them. The CDR3 is 15 residues long. CDR3 nucleotides: TGCGCCAGCAGTCATCTACCCAGGGCCGGAGATACGCAGTATTTT. It translates to CASSHLPRAGDTQYF.

This clone was recorded a few times. V gene TRBV11-3 combines with J gene TRBJ2-6; TRBD2 is a possible D gene (5 bases). This CDR3 has 16 residues. Trimming removed 1 base from V and 4 bases from J, with 11 bases in between. Germline CDR1 reads SGHNT; CDR2 reads YENEEA. The CDR3 loop is CASSLVRGSGANVLTF. Here the CDR3 DNA reads TGTGCCAGCAGCTTAGTACGGGGTTCCGGGGCCAACGTCCTGACTTTC.

A single count supports this clone. The chain joins TRBV6-5 to TRBJ1-1; 7 bases agree with TRBD1. This CDR3 is 14 amino acids long. In germline, CDR1 is MNHEY, CDR2 SVGAGI. J gave up 1 base and V 6 bases, and 5 bases lay outside the gene matches. The CDR3 coding sequence is TGTGCCAGCAGAGCGGACAGGACGAACACTGAAGCTTTCTTT. Its protein product is CASRADRTNTEAFF.

The rearrangement joins TRBV27 to TRBJ2-7; 10 bases agree with TRBD2. The germline gives CDR1 MNHEY, CDR2 SMNVEV (reference sequence). There are 16 residues in the CDR3. Trimming at V came to 0 bases and at J to 0 bases, leaving 2 bases not matched to a gene. The CDR3 nucleotides read TGTGCCAGCAGTTTATCAAGGACTAGCGGCTCCTACGAGCAGTACTTC. The encoded protein is CASSLSRTSGSYEQYF.

This clone turned up a few times. The rearrangement uses TRBV4-1 and TRBJ1-1, with a weak D call TRBD1 (6 bases). The CDR3 extends over 20 amino acids. Trimming cost V 3 bases and J 0 bases, with 26 bases left between them. CDR1 is MGHRA and CDR2 is YSYEKL in the germline V gene. CDR3 DNA sequence: TGCGCCAGCAGCCATCATACCCCGTTTGGGGGGGCCCTGATGAACACTGAAGCTTTCTTT. It codes for CASSHHTPFGGALMNTEAFF.

The chain recombines TRBV5-5 with TRBJ2-1, with 10 bases lining up with TRBD2. Trimming removed 0 bases from V and 7 bases from J; junction bases left unmatched: 4. Germline V gives CDR1 SGHKS, CDR2 YYEKEE (reference sequence). The CDR3 covers 15 residues. CDR3 amino acids: CASSLGLAGENEQFF. CDR3 bases: TGTGCCAGCAGCTTGGGGCTAGCGGGAGAGAATGAGCAGTTCTTC.

The chain couples TRBV14 to TRBJ2-5, with TRBD2 matching 7 bases. The CDR3 covers 17 residues. The germline V gene encodes CDR1 SGHDN and CDR2 FVKESK. V was pared by 3 bases and J by 3 bases, with 13 bases of the junction left unmatched. CDR3 amino acids: CASSHTPSRLAEETQYF. The CDR3 region has the DNA TGTGCCAGCAGCCACACCCCCTCGCGACTAGCAGAAGAGACCCAGTACTTC.

This rearrangement joins TRBV9 to TRBJ2-5; 8 bases line up with TRBD2. CDR1 is SGDLS and CDR2 is YYNGEE in the germline V gene. V shed 5 bases, J shed 1 base, and the junction held 1 base outside the gene matches. This CDR3 comprises 13 residues. The CDR3: CASRLAAQETQYF. The CDR3 DNA is TGTGCCAGCAGACTAGCGGCCCAAGAGACCCAGTACTTC. The full variable domain, completed using reference TRBV9 and TRBJ2-5, is DSGVTQTPKHLITATGQRVTLRCSPRSGDLSVYWYQQSLDQGLQFLIQYYNGEERAKGNILERFSAQQFPDLHSELNLSSLELGDSALYFCASRLAAQETQYFGPGTRLLVL.

The chain links TRBV9 to TRBJ2-7; TRBD2 matches 11 bases. Germline V gene sequence: CDR1 SGDLS, CDR2 YYNGEE. The CDR3 consists of 14 residues. V was clipped by 5 bases and J by 4 bases; unmatched bases: 5. CDR3 DNA: TGTGCCAGCAGTTCGACTAGCGGGACTTACGAGCAGTACTTC. Translation: CASSSTSGTYEQYF.

There are a few counts of this clone. The CDR3 DNA follows: TGTGCCAGCTCCCCCGGGGAGGATACGCAGTATTTT. Its translation is CASSPGEDTQYF. The chain has TRBV18 and TRBJ2-3; D may be TRBD2 (5 bases). The CDR3 extends over 12 amino acids. V shed 6 bases and J shed 6 bases, with 10 bases lying between them. Germline CDR1 and CDR2: KGHSH and LQKENI.

The V and J genes are TRBV27 and TRBJ2-7; tentative D call: TRBD2 (5 bases). Per germline, CDR1 MNHEY and CDR2 SMNVEV (reference sequence). The V end was cut by 7 bases, the J end by 0 bases, with 10 bases between. The CDR3 consists of 13 residues. CDR3 DNA: TGTGCCAGCATGGGGAGCAGCTCCTACGAGCAGTACTTC. Its translation is CASMGSSSYEQYF.